A selection of T cell receptor beta chains follows, all from one sample in a study of blood T cell repertoires in COVID-19. Data came from immunoSEQ multiplex PCR; TCRdb stores just in-frame clones and leaves some out. The sample has about 130,000 clones, around 70% seen once. The sample taken for sequencing was peripheral blood. The source of these receptors is an elderly man with COVID-19, enrolled during active disease. CDR3s include the opening cysteine and the closing phenylalanine or tryptophan. D genes are given only for firm matches. Rows may omit the clone size; those that give it use once, few, many or a size class.

CASSPGTEYSNQPQHF	TGTGCCAGTAGCCCCGGGACAGAGTATAGCAATCAGCCCCAGCATTTT	TRBJ1-5	TRBV19	TRBD1	NA
CASSKKVLAAYNEQFF	TGTGCCAGCAGCAAAAAGGTACTAGCGGCCTACAATGAGCAGTTCTTC	TRBJ2-1	TRBV21-1	NA	NA
CASSLSRLGNTIYF	TGTGCCAGCAGTCTCAGTCGACTAGGAAACACCATATATTTT	TRBJ1-3	TRBV6-5	NA	NA
CAITKLGGGYTGELFF	TGTGCCATCACGAAGTTGGGCGGGGGGTACACCGGGGAGCTGTTTTTT	TRBJ2-2	TRBV6-6	TRBD2	once
CASSAAGVGEQYF	TGTGCCAGCAGCGCCGCGGGGGTAGGCGAGCAGTACTTC	TRBJ2-7	TRBV5-4	TRBD2	few
CASSLTPGWDSGNTIYF	TGTGCCAGCAGCTTGACACCGGGGTGGGACTCTGGAAACACCATATATTTT	TRBJ1-3	TRBV7-2	NA	NA
CASSPGLSNGANVLTF	TGTGCCAGCAGCCCTGGACTGTCTAATGGGGCCAACGTCCTGACTTTC	TRBJ2-6	TRBV5-4	NA	NA
CAISENSGHQPQHF	TGTGCCATCAGTGAGAATTCAGGGCATCAGCCCCAGCATTTT	TRBJ1-5	TRBV10-3	NA	few
CASSLAPGFYEQYF	TGCGCCAGCAGCTTGGCACCAGGGTTCTACGAGCAGTACTTC	TRBJ2-7	TRBV5-1	NA	NA
CASVEAGFSYEQYF	TGTGCCAGCGTCGAGGCGGGGTTCTCCTACGAGCAGTACTTC	TRBJ2-7	TRBV9	NA	NA
CASSLGLAQYEQYF	TGTGCCAGCAGCCTGGGACTAGCGCAATACGAGCAGTACTTC	TRBJ2-7	TRBV28	TRBD2	NA
CASRPTVVGIGGNEKLFF	TGTGCCAGCAGGCCAACCGTGGTTGGTATCGGAGGGAATGAAAAACTGTTTTTT	TRBJ1-4	TRBV27	NA	NA
CSVEAPLAATSYEQYF	TGCAGCGTTGAAGCCCCCTTAGCGGCTACGTCCTACGAGCAGTACTTC	TRBJ2-7	TRBV29-1	NA	once
CASSWEGGGNQPQHF	TGTGCCAGCAGCTGGGAAGGGGGCGGCAATCAGCCCCAGCATTTT	TRBJ1-5	TRBV28	TRBD1	NA
CASSWDSQASYGYTF	TGCGCCAGCAGCTGGGACTCCCAGGCGTCCTATGGCTACACCTTC	TRBJ1-2	TRBV5-1	NA	NA
CAISGSGSHSGNTIYF	TGTGCCATCAGTGGCTCCGGGTCGCACTCTGGAAACACCATATATTTT	TRBJ1-3	TRBV10-3	NA	NA
CASSFSGQGASAEAFF	TGCGCCAGCAGCTTCTCCGGTCAGGGGGCGTCTGCTGAAGCTTTCTTT	TRBJ1-1	TRBV5-1	TRBD1	NA
CASSHAGENYEQYF	TGTGCCAGCAGCCACGCAGGGGAGAACTACGAGCAGTACTTC	TRBJ2-7	TRBV7-9	NA	NA
CATSRGDSVSYEQYF	TGTGCCACCAGCAGAGGGGACAGTGTCTCCTACGAGCAGTACTTC	TRBJ2-7	TRBV15	TRBD1	NA
CASSLSGSITYEQYF	TGTGCCAGCAGTTTAAGCGGGAGTATCACCTACGAGCAGTACTTC	TRBJ2-7	TRBV28	TRBD2	few
CASSSPSRGHSNQPQHF	TGTGCCAGTAGTTCTCCCTCCAGGGGGCATAGCAATCAGCCCCAGCATTTT	TRBJ1-5	TRBV19	TRBD1	NA
CASSYGLAGVGKNIQYF	TGTGCCAGCAGCTACGGACTAGCGGGAGTAGGCAAAAACATTCAGTACTTC	TRBJ2-4	TRBV2	TRBD2	NA